These 31 T cell receptor beta chains were all obtained from the same sample, sequenced in a study of T cell responses to AZD1222 COVID-19 vaccine (dated by TCRdb to the early 2020s). The library was built by means of the immunoSEQ multiplex PCR assay. Entries here come from immuneACCESS through TCRdb and include only in-frame sequences with V and J called. Some clones fail to appear in such tables; in the studies checked, an unresolved V gene covers under half of the shortfall, and the cause of the remainder is unknown. The sample contains about 88,000 clones, 70% to 90% of them found a single time. The ten largest make up about 3.9% of the sample. Reading the label with the study, this specimen's time point is: baseline before first vaccination. This specimen was peripheral blood, taken on day 0 of AZD1222 vaccination. The origin of the receptors is an adult in good health.

The gene calls are TRBV28 and TRBJ1-2, with 7 bases aligning to TRBD1. This CDR3 is built from 11 residues. Germline CDR1 MDHEN, CDR2 SYDVKM. The junction had 0 bases not matched to a gene; V was cut back by 4 bases and J by 7 bases. The CDR3 coding sequence is TGTGCCAGCAGTTACAGGGGTGGCTACACCTTC. Protein: CASSYRGGYTF.

The chain has TRBV9 and TRBJ1-2; perhaps TRBD1 as D (6 bases). Germline CDR1 and CDR2: SGDLS and YYNGEE. The CDR3 runs 21 residues. Deletions cut 4 bases from V and 2 bases from J, with 33 bases between. CDR3 sequence (DNA): TGTGCCAGCAGCCCTCCTAGACGGGGGCCCACTCAGAAGGGAGACAACTATGGCTACACCTTC. Translation: CASSPPRRGPTQKGDNYGYTF. The complete variable domain, with remaining parts taken from reference TRBV9 and TRBJ1-2, reads DSGVTQTPKHLITATGQRVTLRCSPRSGDLSVYWYQQSLDQGLQFLIQYYNGEERAKGNILERFSAQQFPDLHSELNLSSLELGDSALYFCASSPPRRGPTQKGDNYGYTFGSGTRLTVV.

This clone was picked up one time. The J gene is TRBJ1-2, the V gene TRBV13; maybe TRBD1 (6 bases). Germline values: CDR1 PRHDT, CDR2 FYEKMQ (reference sequence). The CDR3 covers 14 residues. With 5 bases removed from V and 1 base from J, the gap between germline ends came to 11 bases. CDR3 region: CASSVQGINYGYTF. Here the CDR3 DNA reads TGTGCCAGCAGCGTACAGGGTATTAACTATGGCTACACCTTC.

The chain recombines TRBV4-3 with TRBJ2-1, with D maybe TRBD2 (5 bases). This CDR3 comprises 12 residues. Trimming took 4 bases from V and 5 from J, leaving 6 bases between them. Germline V CDR1 and CDR2: LGHNA, YSLEER. CDR3 nucleotides: TGCGCCAGCAGCCGTAGCGACAATGAGCAGTTCTTC. It is translated as CASSRSDNEQFF.

The chain recombines TRBV4-1 with TRBJ1-2; possibly TRBD1 for D (6 bases). V was shortened by 4 bases and J by 4 bases, with 13 bases between the two germline ends. The CDR3 runs to 14 residues. Germline CDR1 MGHRA, CDR2 YSYEKL. The DNA of the CDR3 is TGCGCCAGCAGCCGCGACGGAGGGGGCTATGGCTACACCTTC. It is translated as CASSRDGGGYGYTF.

The sample holds a few counts of this clone. The chain has TRBV18 and TRBJ1-1; D call uncertain. Trimming took 0 bases from V and 1 from J, leaving 6 bases between them. CDR3 length equals 14 residues. CDR1 and CDR2 (germline): KGHSH, LQKENI. CDR3 residues: CASSPPGRNTEAFF. For the CDR3, the DNA is TGTGCCAGCTCACCACCAGGGAGGAACACTGAAGCTTTCTTT.

The rearrangement uses TRBV10-2 and TRBJ2-1, with 10 positions matching TRBD2. Per germline, CDR1 WSHSY and CDR2 SAAADI. V trimming: 4 bases; J trimming: 4 bases; junction bases outside the gene matches: 4. There are 15 residues in the CDR3. The CDR3 nucleotides are TGCGCCAGCAGTGCGGGGACTAGCGAATACAATGAGCAGTTCTTC. Amino acids: CASSAGTSEYNEQFF.

This rearrangement joins TRBV4-1 to TRBJ2-2; 9 bases match TRBD2. The junction had 6 bases not matched to a gene; V was cut back by 1 base and J by 6 bases. From germline, CDR1 is MGHRA and CDR2 YSYEKL. The CDR3 is made up of 16 amino acids. The CDR3 loop is CASSQVSAGGPGELFF. CDR3 in DNA: TGCGCCAGCAGCCAAGTATCTGCGGGGGGGCCCGGGGAGCTGTTTTTT.

The chain employs TRBV14 and TRBJ1-3; a weak D match, TRBD1 (5 bases). The CDR3 is 15 residues long. The ends were cut back, 1 base at V and 2 bases at J, with 9 bases in the middle. Germline V gene sequence: CDR1 SGHDN, CDR2 FVKESK. The CDR3 DNA sequence: TGTGCCAGCAGCCAAGCAAGGGGACCTGGAAACACCATATATTTT. It encodes CASSQARGPGNTIYF.

This clone was seen more than once but under ten times. This CDR3 is also generated by other DNA sequences in the sample. The chain is built from TRBV5-4 and TRBJ1-3; D ambiguous. V was clipped by 0 bases and J by 0 bases, with 7 bases between them. This CDR3 spans 15 amino acids. The germline V gene has CDR1 SGHNT and CDR2 YYREEE (reference sequence). The chain's CDR3 is CASSLGRSSGNTIYF. In DNA form, the CDR3 reads TGTGCCAGCAGCTTGGGGAGGAGCTCTGGAAACACCATATATTTT.

V is TRBV19 and J is TRBJ2-7; 7 bases are a match to TRBD2. CDR1 is LNHDA and CDR2 is SQIVND in the germline V gene (reference sequence). This CDR3 region has 15 residues. With V trimmed by 3 bases and J by 6 bases, 11 bases remained unmatched. The DNA of the CDR3 is TGTGCCAGTAGTATTAGGGCTAGCGGCGCTCTCGAGCAGTACTTC. Translating gives CASSIRASGALEQYF.

The chain has TRBV6-6 and TRBJ2-7, with TRBD1 identical over 8 bases. Germline trimming cut 2 bases from V and 5 bases from J; bases unmatched to any gene: 5. Germline V gene sequence: CDR1 MNHNY, CDR2 SVGAGI (reference sequence). The CDR3 is made up of 14 amino acids. The CDR3 DNA reads TGTGCCAGCAGTTACACAGGGGGAAGTCACGAGCAGTACTTC. Translation: CASSYTGGSHEQYF.

This chain links TRBV5-4 with TRBJ1-2; D is unclear. CDR3 size: 16 residues. Trimming removed 0 bases from V and 3 bases from J, with 15 bases in between. Germline CDR1 reads SGHNT; CDR2 reads YYREEE (reference sequence). The CDR3 nucleotides are TGTGCCAGCAGCTTGGAATTGACCCGGCCGGACTATGGCTACACCTTC. This translates into CASSLELTRPDYGYTF.

This rearrangement joins TRBV6-5 to TRBJ1-2; no reliable D call. Germline V lookup: CDR1 MNHEY, CDR2 SVGAGI. V was cut by 7 bases and J by 0 bases, with 9 bases left in between. The CDR3 covers 13 residues. The CDR3 DNA sequence: TGTGCCAGCAAACGGAATTCTAACTATGGCTACACCTTC. Translated, it gives CASKRNSNYGYTF.

The chain links TRBV10-3 to TRBJ1-2; TRBD1 agrees at 8 bases. Germline V gives CDR1 ENHRY, CDR2 SYGVKD. CDR3 length: 16 amino acids. J was trimmed by 4 bases and V by 7 bases; bases with no gene match: 14. CDR3 residues: CAITSAADREIYGYTF. CDR3 coding DNA: TGTGCCATCACCTCGGCTGCGGACAGGGAAATCTATGGCTACACCTTC.

V gene TRBV6-5 combines with J gene TRBJ2-7; no firm D call. The CDR3 is made up of 15 amino acids. V dropped 2 bases and J dropped 6 bases, with 17 bases sitting between them. The V gene's germline CDR1 is MNHEY and CDR2 SVGAGI. The CDR3 coding sequence is TGTGCCAGCAGTTACCGTGCCTCGGGTGGTATCGAGCAGTACTTC. Protein: CASSYRASGGIEQYF.

This chain connects TRBV5-1 to TRBJ1-2; D call uncertain. Looked up from germline, CDR1 is SGHRS and CDR2 is YFSETQ. The CDR3 has 14 residues. V gave up 4 bases and J gave up 3 bases, with 13 bases separating them. CDR3 DNA sequence: TGCGCCAGCAGCACCGCGGGGTGGGACTATGGCTACACCTTC. It yields the protein CASSTAGWDYGYTF.

In the case of this clone: Other DNA sequences in this sample translate to the same CDR3. This chain links TRBV18 with TRBJ2-1; possibly TRBD2 for D (5 bases). V gave up 0 bases and J gave up 0 bases, with 6 bases separating them. Germline V gene lookup returns CDR1 KGHSH and CDR2 LQKENI. This CDR3 contains 15 residues. This CDR3 is CASSPPGSSYNEQFF. The CDR3 DNA reads as TGTGCCAGCTCACCACCGGGGAGCTCCTACAATGAGCAGTTCTTC.

V usage is TRBV7-9 and J usage is TRBJ1-3, with 10 bases aligning to TRBD1. The CDR3 extends over 18 amino acids. The J segment lost 4 bases and the V segment lost 5 bases, leaving 14 bases of the junction unmatched. From germline, CDR1 is SEHNR and CDR2 FQNEAQ (reference sequence). CDR3 sequence: CASSTLLTGGIMGNTIYF. CDR3 DNA sequence: TGTGCCAGCAGCACGTTATTGACAGGGGGCATAATGGGAAACACCATATATTTT.

This clone was seen only a few times. J is TRBJ2-7 and V is TRBV11-3; D tentatively reads TRBD1 or TRBD2 (5 bases each). V was cut by 8 bases and J by 0 bases, with 17 bases left in between. Germline loops: CDR1 SGHNT, CDR2 YENEEA. The CDR3 sequence is 15 residues long. The CDR3 loop reads CASPLERDHSYEQYF. In nucleotides, the CDR3 is TGTGCCAGCCCCTTGGAGAGGGACCACTCCTACGAGCAGTACTTC.

The chain couples TRBV4-1 to TRBJ1-1, with unresolved D. Looked up from germline, CDR1 is MGHRA and CDR2 is YSYEKL. V was trimmed by 6 bases and J by 3 bases, leaving 14 bases between them. The CDR3 totals 14 residues. The CDR3 sequence: CASSYPGKHTEAFF. DNA of the CDR3: TGCGCCAGCAGTTACCCGGGTAAGCACACTGAAGCTTTCTTT.

The rearrangement links TRBV4-3 to TRBJ2-2, with D perhaps TRBD1 or TRBD2 (5 bases each). The CDR3 is made up of 15 amino acids. The V end was cut by 3 bases, the J end by 6 bases, with 14 bases between. CDR1 LGHNA and CDR2 YSLEER come from the germline V gene. This CDR3 reads CASSQRGLVAGELFF. CDR3 bases: TGCGCCAGCAGCCAGAGGGGTCTAGTTGCCGGGGAGCTGTTTTTT.

This clone was detected a few times. This chain joins TRBV5-4 and TRBJ1-2; D gene unclear. This CDR3 comprises 15 residues. Germline V lookup: CDR1 SGHNT, CDR2 YYREEE (reference sequence). Trimming took off 0 bases at V and 6 bases at J, with 15 bases between the two ends. The CDR3 region is CASSLVVGKENGYTF. The CDR3 DNA is TGTGCCAGCAGCTTGGTTGTAGGGAAGGAAAATGGCTACACCTTC. Looking up the rest from reference TRBV5-4 and TRBJ1-2 gives the full variable domain: ETGVTQSPTHLIKTRGQQVTLRCSSQSGHNTVSWYQQALGQGPQFIFQYYREEENGRGNFPPRFSGLQFPNYSSELNVNALELDDSALYLCASSLVVGKENGYTFGSGTRLTVV.

This clone was seen more than once but under ten times. CDR3 protein: CASSRPQTVLNTEAFF. DNA of the CDR3: TGTGCCAGCAGCCGACCCCAGACAGTCTTGAACACTGAAGCTTTCTTT. The chain is built from TRBV7-9 and TRBJ1-1; a weak D match, TRBD1 (5 bases). With 5 bases removed from V and 0 bases from J, the gap between germline ends came to 16 bases. Germline V gene sequence: CDR1 SEHNR, CDR2 FQNEAQ (reference sequence). The CDR3 spans 16 residues.

This chain links TRBV12-5 with TRBJ2-5; the D gene is possibly TRBD2 (7 bases). The CDR3 has 18 amino acids. V lost 0 bases and J 1 base, leaving 18 bases between the germline ends. Per the germline V gene, CDR1 is LGHNT and CDR2 is FRNRAP. The DNA for the CDR3 is TGTGCTAGTGGTTTGGTAAGGGGATACGGGGGGCTCCAAGAGACCCAGTACTTC. Its protein product is CASGLVRGYGGLQETQYF.

The V call is TRBV5-6, the J call TRBJ1-5; D call uncertain. Trimming left V 0 bases short and J 2 bases short, with 6 bases between. Germline V gene lookup returns CDR1 SGHDT and CDR2 YYEEEE. The CDR3 is 14 residues long. CDR3 coding DNA: TGTGCCAGCAGCTTGGGGGAGGGCAATCAGCCCCAGCATTTT. Protein sequence: CASSLGEGNQPQHF.

The chain joins TRBV5-5 to TRBJ1-1; D is perhaps TRBD1 (6 bases). V lost 0 bases and J lost 5, with 14 bases in between. Germline V lookup: CDR1 SGHKS, CDR2 YYEKEE (reference sequence). This CDR3 is 15 amino acids long. CDR3 amino acids: CASSLGQRQGTEAFF. As DNA, the CDR3 is TGTGCCAGCAGCTTGGGTCAGAGGCAGGGGACTGAAGCTTTCTTT.

J is TRBJ1-1 and V is TRBV28; D perhaps matches TRBD1 (5 bases). CDR3 length equals 13 residues. The germline V gene has CDR1 MDHEN and CDR2 SYDVKM. V dropped 7 bases and J dropped 4 bases, with 13 bases sitting between them. The CDR3, as DNA: TGTGCCAGCACTAGGGTAAGGGGCACTGAAGCTTTCTTT. Translating gives CASTRVRGTEAFF.

The chain has TRBV6-1 and TRBJ2-2; D tentatively reads TRBD1 or TRBD2 (5 bases each). Per germline, CDR1 MNHNS and CDR2 SASEGT. The length of the CDR3 is 14 residues. V was shortened by 2 bases and J by 4 bases, with 8 bases between the two germline ends. This CDR3 is CASSEKGSTGELFF. The CDR3 nucleotides are TGTGCCAGCAGTGAAAAGGGGAGCACCGGGGAGCTGTTTTTT.

The chain combines TRBV29-1 with TRBJ1-3, with 7 bases identical to TRBD1. J was trimmed by 0 bases and V by 5 bases; bases with no gene match: 13. The germline V gene has CDR1 SQVTM and CDR2 ANQGSEA. CDR3 length: 17 amino acids. The CDR3 spells CSVPGQGDMCSGNTIYF. The DNA of the CDR3 is TGCAGCGTTCCCGGGCAGGGGGATATGTGCTCTGGAAACACCATATATTTT.

J is TRBJ2-7 and V is TRBV27; D is perhaps TRBD1 (6 bases). This CDR3 has 15 residues. Trimming removed 2 bases at V and 4 bases at J, with 15 bases between. CDR1 and CDR2 from the germline V gene are MNHEY and SMNVEV (reference sequence). The CDR3 DNA follows: TGTGCCAGCAGTTTAGTGCAGGGGTTGGGATACGAGCAGTACTTC. Protein product: CASSLVQGLGYEQYF.